The 26 T cell receptor beta chains reported below all come from one sample, sequenced in a study of blood T cell repertoires in COVID-19. Sequenced by immunoSEQ multiplex PCR; TCRdb stores in-frame clones only, minus some. The data show about 240,000 clones, around 90% seen once. Sequenced input: peripheral blood. The receptors were sampled from a woman in her seventies with active or convalescent COVID-19.

The gene calls are TRBV10-3 and TRBJ2-3, with D perhaps TRBD1 (6 bases). CDR3 length: 13 amino acids. Trimming removed 8 bases at V and 3 bases at J, with 12 bases between. In germline, CDR1 is ENHRY, CDR2 SYGVKD. This chain's CDR3 is CAIGYRETDTQYF. The CDR3 coding sequence is TGTGCCATCGGGTACAGGGAGACAGATACGCAGTATTTT.

The chain combines TRBV4-3 with TRBJ2-2; 9 nucleotides line up with TRBD1. Trimming removed 0 bases from V and 3 bases from J; junction bases left unmatched: 2. The CDR3 sequence is 16 residues long. Germline V gene data show CDR1 as LGHNA and CDR2 as YSLEER. The CDR3 spells CASSQDGDRDTGELFF. The CDR3 coding sequence is TGCGCCAGCAGCCAAGATGGGGACAGGGACACCGGGGAGCTGTTTTTT.

The chain employs TRBV5-4 and TRBJ1-2, with 7 bases matching TRBD1. CDR1 and CDR2 (germline): SGHNT, YYREEE (reference sequence). The CDR3 is 18 residues long. Trimming cost V 7 bases and J 0 bases; bases outside gene matches: 18. CDR3 amino acids: CASQILKGTATSNYGYTF. For the CDR3, the DNA is TGTGCCAGCCAAATTTTAAAAGGGACAGCCACTTCTAACTATGGCTACACCTTC.

The chain is built from TRBV12-3 or TRBV12-4 and TRBJ1-2, with D uncertain. The CDR3 extends over 12 amino acids. Trimming took off 6 bases at V and 7 bases at J, with 12 bases between the two ends. The CDR3 nucleotides are TGTGCCAGCAGGGAACAGTCGGCTGGCTACACCTTC. Its translation is CASREQSAGYTF.

On this clone: The limits of the CDR3 on the DNA are not certain, so only TCRdb's listed CDR3 is given. V usage is TRBV12-2 and J usage is TRBJ2-4; the D call TRBD2 from the table was never checked on the DNA. TRBV12-2 is a recognized pseudogene. Termini included, the CDR3 measures 13 amino acids. This chain's CDR3 is CASRFGGGNIQYF.

The V call is TRBV6-2 or TRBV6-3, the J call TRBJ2-5; maybe TRBD1 (5 bases). Germline values: CDR1 MNHEY, CDR2 SVGEGT. V dropped 2 bases and J dropped 9 bases, with 13 bases sitting between them. The CDR3 length is 13 residues. The CDR3 bases are TGTGCCAGCAGTTACGAAGGGGAAGTTCCCCAGTACTTC. Protein product: CASSYEGEVPQYF.

The chain links TRBV6-4 to TRBJ2-6; tentatively, D is TRBD1 (6 bases). Trimming removed 3 bases at V and 0 bases at J, with 6 bases between. The germline V gene encodes CDR1 MRHNA and CDR2 SNTAGT. This CDR3 contains 15 residues. DNA for the CDR3: TGTGCCAGCAGTGAAGGGGGCTCTGGGGCCAACGTCCTGACTTTC. This codes for CASSEGGSGANVLTF.

The chain joins TRBV7-2 to TRBJ1-1; 7 bases are a match to TRBD1. This CDR3 is built from 13 residues. Germline-derived CDR1 and CDR2 are SGHTA and FQGNSA. J gave up 4 bases and V 6 bases, and 5 bases lay outside the gene matches. CDR3 nucleotides: TGTGCCAGCAGTCGGGGGACAGCCACTGAAGCTTTCTTT. It codes for CASSRGTATEAFF.

This clone was seen a handful of times. Written as DNA, the CDR3 is TGTGCCAGTAGCTTGACAGGGACCGTTGGTGGCTACACCTTC. Its protein is CASSLTGTVGGYTF. V gene TRBV19 combines with J gene TRBJ1-2; 7 positions match TRBD1. Germline loops: CDR1 LNHDA, CDR2 SQIVND (reference sequence). With V trimmed by 6 bases and J by 7 bases, 11 bases remained unmatched. This CDR3 spans 14 amino acids.

In this sample, this clone turned up once. V and J are TRBV14 and TRBJ1-6; maybe TRBD1 (5 bases). Trimming shortened V by 1 base and J by 5 bases, and 15 bases separated the two germline ends. Germline lookup yields CDR1 SGHDN and CDR2 FVKESK. This CDR3 contains 17 residues. The CDR3 loop is CASSQASDRFDNSPLHF. The CDR3, as DNA: TGTGCCAGCAGCCAAGCTTCCGACAGATTCGATAATTCACCCCTCCACTTT.

The chain is built from TRBV2 and TRBJ1-4; a possible D gene is TRBD1 (5 bases). The germline V gene encodes CDR1 SNHLY and CDR2 FYNNEI. Trimming removed 7 bases at V and 6 bases at J, with 12 bases between. There are 13 residues in the CDR3. CDR3 amino acids: CASTGGLYEKLFF. CDR3 DNA sequence: TGTGCCAGCACGGGGGGTCTTTATGAAAAACTGTTTTTT.

In its sample, this clone was seen once. V and J are TRBV24-1 and TRBJ2-3; D gene unclear. Trimming removed 5 bases at V and 2 bases at J, with 4 bases between. CDR1 and CDR2 (germline): KGHDR, SFDVKD. This CDR3 is built from 12 residues. DNA for the CDR3: TGTGCCACCAGTGCCGTCACAGATACGCAGTATTTT. Residues: CATSAVTDTQYF.

The chain joins TRBV7-6 to TRBJ1-2; perhaps TRBD1 as D (6 bases). Trimming took 1 base from V and 3 from J, leaving 9 bases between them. Germline V lookup: CDR1 SGHVS, CDR2 FNYEAQ. This CDR3 has 14 residues. The CDR3 DNA follows: TGTGCCAGCAGCTTAGGGGAGGGGGACTATGGCTACACCTTC. Its translation is CASSLGEGDYGYTF.

This chain joins TRBV9 and TRBJ2-5; no clear D gene. Germline CDR1 SGDLS, CDR2 YYNGEE. The CDR3 covers 13 residues. V gave up 0 bases and J gave up 4 bases, with 7 bases separating them. CDR3 DNA sequence: TGTGCCAGCAGCGTAGGCCTCGGAGAGACCCAGTACTTC. As protein: CASSVGLGETQYF.

The genes are TRBV19 and TRBJ2-5; possibly TRBD1 for D (5 bases). The CDR3 has 13 residues. Germline loops: CDR1 LNHDA, CDR2 SQIVND (reference sequence). V lost 3 bases and J 9 bases, leaving 14 bases between the germline ends. The CDR3 loop reads CASSMGQETAQYF. CDR3 bases: TGTGCCAGTAGTATGGGGCAAGAGACCGCCCAGTACTTC.

The gene calls are TRBV9 and TRBJ2-1; D possibly corresponds to TRBD1 (6 bases). Looked up from germline, CDR1 is SGDLS and CDR2 is YYNGEE. V was trimmed by 4 bases and J by 0 bases, leaving 11 bases between them. CDR3 length: 15 residues. CDR3 residues: CASSPGQSSYNEQFF. CDR3 DNA sequence: TGTGCCAGCAGCCCTGGACAGTCCTCCTACAATGAGCAGTTCTTC.

The rearrangement joins TRBV7-9 to TRBJ2-2; TRBD1 matches 9 bases. This CDR3 comprises 19 residues. Germline values: CDR1 SEHNR, CDR2 FQNEAQ (reference sequence). The V segment lost 2 bases and the J segment 7 bases; nucleotides outside the gene matches: 17. The CDR3 region is CASSLRSPLATGGHGELFF. The DNA of the CDR3 is TGTGCCAGCAGCTTAAGATCCCCGCTTGCTACAGGGGGCCACGGGGAGCTGTTTTTT.

This chain uses TRBV5-1 with TRBJ2-2; a possible D gene is TRBD2 (5 bases). CDR3 length equals 16 residues. V dropped 1 base and J dropped 1 base, with 11 bases sitting between them. Germline lookup yields CDR1 SGHRS and CDR2 YFSETQ. CDR3 sequence (DNA): TGCGCCAGCAGCTTGAAGCCCGGGGTGAACACCGGGGAGCTGTTTTTT. It is translated as CASSLKPGVNTGELFF. The whole variable domain, remainder taken from reference TRBV5-1 and TRBJ2-2, is KAGVTQTPRYLIKTRGQQVTLSCSPISGHRSVSWYQQTPGQGLQFLFEYFSETQRNKGNFPGRFSGRQFSNSRSEMNVSTLELGDSALYLCASSLKPGVNTGELFFGEGSRLTVL.

The gene calls are TRBV11-2 and TRBJ1-5; TRBD1 agrees at 7 bases. CDR1 and CDR2 (germline): SGHAT, FQNNGV. The CDR3 runs 15 residues. Trimming removed 3 bases from V and 0 bases from J; junction bases left unmatched: 2. CDR3 DNA: TGTGCCAGCAGCTTGAGGGGGCATAGCAATCAGCCCCAGCATTTT. Translation gives CASSLRGHSNQPQHF. Looking up the rest from reference TRBV11-2 and TRBJ1-5 gives the full variable domain: EAGVAQSPRYKIIEKRQSVAFWCNPISGHATLYWYQQILGQGPKLLIQFQNNGVVDDSQLPKDRFSAERLKGVDSTLKIQPAKLEDSAVYLCASSLRGHSNQPQHFGDGTRLSIL.

In its sample, this clone was seen once. The rearrangement joins TRBV29-1 to TRBJ2-5; a possible D gene is TRBD2 (5 bases). The germline V gene encodes CDR1 SQVTM and CDR2 ANQGSEA. CDR3 length: 13 residues. V lost 5 bases, J lost 4 bases, and 14 bases lay in between. The CDR3 loop is CSVRGSAGETQYF. CDR3 sequence (DNA): TGCAGCGTTCGAGGTAGCGCGGGAGAGACCCAGTACTTC. Filled out from reference TRBV29-1 and TRBJ2-5, the complete variable domain reads SAVISQKPSRDICQRGTSLTIQCQVDSQVTMMFWYRQQPGQSLTLIATANQGSEATYESGFVIDKFPISRPNLTFSTLTVSNMSPEDSSIYLCSVRGSAGETQYFGPGTRLLVL.

The V gene is TRBV5-1, the J gene TRBJ2-5, with 7 bases aligning to TRBD1. The CDR3 loop spans 16 amino acids. The germline gives CDR1 SGHRS, CDR2 YFSETQ. V was pared by 0 bases and J by 1 base, with 6 bases of the junction left unmatched. The CDR3 DNA reads TGCGCCAGCAGCTTGGCCGGGACAGTGCCCCAAGAGACCCAGTACTTC. This codes for CASSLAGTVPQETQYF.

The chain is built from TRBV6-5 and TRBJ1-5; D call uncertain. The CDR3 extends over 14 amino acids. Trimming cost V 3 bases and J 3 bases, with 9 bases left between them. The germline gives CDR1 MNHEY, CDR2 SVGAGI. The CDR3 here is CASSYSQSNQPQHF. DNA of the CDR3: TGTGCCAGCAGTTATTCACAGTCCAATCAGCCCCAGCATTTT.

The chain employs TRBV10-3 and TRBJ2-7; tentatively, D is TRBD2 (5 bases). V gave up 2 bases and J gave up 4 bases, with 9 bases separating them. The germline V gene encodes CDR1 ENHRY and CDR2 SYGVKD. This CDR3 has 13 residues. The CDR3, as DNA: TGTGCCATCAGTGAGCAAAGGGAGTACGAGCAGTACTTC. It encodes CAISEQREYEQYF.

J is TRBJ2-2 and V is TRBV5-4; D unclear. The germline V gene encodes CDR1 SGHNT and CDR2 YYREEE (reference sequence). V dropped 2 bases and J dropped 4 bases, with 9 bases sitting between them. The CDR3 loop spans 14 amino acids. The CDR3 sequence is CASSFSRGTGELFF. CDR3 in DNA: TGTGCCAGCAGCTTTTCCCGCGGCACCGGGGAGCTGTTTTTT.

The rearrangement links TRBV9 to TRBJ1-6, with 8 bases identical to TRBD1. V trimming: 0 bases; J trimming: 10 bases; junction bases outside the gene matches: 6. In germline, CDR1 is SGDLS, CDR2 YYNGEE. The CDR3 is made up of 15 amino acids. DNA for the CDR3: TGTGCCAGCAGCGTAGGGACAGGGCCGACCTCACCCCTCCACTTT. Its protein product is CASSVGTGPTSPLHF.

This clone has a single count. This chain connects TRBV18 to TRBJ2-5; D is perhaps TRBD2 (5 bases). Germline V gives CDR1 KGHSH, CDR2 LQKENI. Trimming took 3 bases from V and 6 from J, leaving 14 bases between them. There are 14 residues in the CDR3. The CDR3 coding sequence is TGTGCCAGCTCACCTTGGGAGAGGGAGCAGACCCAGTACTTC. It translates to CASSPWEREQTQYF.